This T cell receptor (beta chain) was retrieved from a study of T-cell reconstitution after alpha-beta-depleted transplantation in children. Study outcomes and limitations: Several hundred expanded graft clones reportedly gave rise to the alpha-beta T cells present about two months after transplant. One year post-transplant, T-cell counts and diversity were largely derived from T cells produced anew. Elevated TCRbeta diversity at day 60 was traced, in some patients, to surviving recipient T cells and thymic progenitors.

Only a few counts were recorded for this clonotype. Its antigen is as yet unknown. The CDR3 runs to 18 residues. In germline, CDR1 is SGHRS, CDR2 YFSETQ. V gave up 2 bases and J gave up 6 bases; unmatched junction bases: 13. Preparation of the TCRbeta library used unique molecular identifiers. TCRdb reanalysed the PCR reads using MiXCR and keeps one entry per CDR3 protein. The sample lists 500,000 to 750,000 distinct CDR3 sequences, about a quarter occurring once. The rearrangement links TRBV5-1 to TRBJ2-7; 14 nucleotides match TRBD2. The specimen was PBMCs, collected before TCRalphabeta/CD19-depleted stem cell transplant. The sequence was obtained from a boy younger than two with Wiskott-Aldrich syndrome, due to receive a stem cell transplant. CDR3 sequence: CASSFYGPGLAGELEQYF. CDR3 sequence (DNA): TGCGCCAGCAGCTTTTATGGCCCGGGACTAGCGGGAGAACTCGAGCAGTACTTC.